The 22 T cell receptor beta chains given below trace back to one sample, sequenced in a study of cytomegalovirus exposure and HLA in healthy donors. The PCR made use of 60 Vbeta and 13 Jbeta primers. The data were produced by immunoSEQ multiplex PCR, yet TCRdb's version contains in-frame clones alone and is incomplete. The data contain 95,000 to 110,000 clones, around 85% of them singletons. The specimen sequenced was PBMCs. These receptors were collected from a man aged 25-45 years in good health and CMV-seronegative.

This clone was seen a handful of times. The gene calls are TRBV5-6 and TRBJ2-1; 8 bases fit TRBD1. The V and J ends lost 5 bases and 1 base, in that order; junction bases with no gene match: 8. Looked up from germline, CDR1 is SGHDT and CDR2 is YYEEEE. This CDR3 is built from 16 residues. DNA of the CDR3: TGTGCCAGCAGTTCTGACAGGGGCCCATCCTACAATGAGCAGTTCTTC. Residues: CASSSDRGPSYNEQFF.

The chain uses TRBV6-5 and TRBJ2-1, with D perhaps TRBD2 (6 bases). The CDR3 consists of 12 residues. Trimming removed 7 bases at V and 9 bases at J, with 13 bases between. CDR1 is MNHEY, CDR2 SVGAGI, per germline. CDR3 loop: CASTPPGGEQFF. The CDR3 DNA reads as TGTGCCAGCACTCCCCCCGGGGGTGAGCAGTTCTTC.

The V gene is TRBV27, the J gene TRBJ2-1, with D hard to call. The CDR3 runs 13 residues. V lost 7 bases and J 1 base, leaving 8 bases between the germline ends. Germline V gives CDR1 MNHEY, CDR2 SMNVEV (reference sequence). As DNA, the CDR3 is TGTGCCAGCACCAGTTCTTCCTACAATGAGCAGTTCTTC. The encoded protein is CASTSSSYNEQFF.

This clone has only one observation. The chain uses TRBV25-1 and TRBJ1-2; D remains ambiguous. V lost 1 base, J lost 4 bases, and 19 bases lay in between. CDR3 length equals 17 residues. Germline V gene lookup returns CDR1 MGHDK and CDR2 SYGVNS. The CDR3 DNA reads TGTGCCAGCAGTGAATTATTTTTGGGCCCGACGGCCTATGGCTACACCTTC. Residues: CASSELFLGPTAYGYTF.

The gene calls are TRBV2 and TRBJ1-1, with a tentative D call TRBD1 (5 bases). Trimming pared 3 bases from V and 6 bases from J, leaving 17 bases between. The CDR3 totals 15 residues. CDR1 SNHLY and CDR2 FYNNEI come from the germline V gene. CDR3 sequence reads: CASSDQGRAVPEAFF. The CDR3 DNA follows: TGTGCCAGCAGTGACCAGGGCAGGGCGGTTCCTGAAGCTTTCTTT.

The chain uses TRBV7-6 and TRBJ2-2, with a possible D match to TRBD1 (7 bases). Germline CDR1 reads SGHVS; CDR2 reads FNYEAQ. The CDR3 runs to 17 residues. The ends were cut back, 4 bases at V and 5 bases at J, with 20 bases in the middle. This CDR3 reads CASSSGGPDRGTGELFF. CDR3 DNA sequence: TGTGCCAGCAGCTCAGGGGGGCCGGACAGAGGAACCGGGGAGCTGTTTTTT.

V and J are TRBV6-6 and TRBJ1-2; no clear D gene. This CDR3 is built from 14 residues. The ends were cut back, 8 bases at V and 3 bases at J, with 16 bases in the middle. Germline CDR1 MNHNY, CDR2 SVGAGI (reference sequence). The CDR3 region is CASSFLRQDYGYTF. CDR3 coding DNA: TGTGCCAGCTCGTTCCTCCGGCAGGACTATGGCTACACCTTC.

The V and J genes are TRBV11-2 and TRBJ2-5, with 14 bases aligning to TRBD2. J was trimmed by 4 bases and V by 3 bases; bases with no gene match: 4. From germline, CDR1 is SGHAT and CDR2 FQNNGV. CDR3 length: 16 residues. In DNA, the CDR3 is TGTGCCAGCAGCTTCGGACTAGCGGGAGGCTTAGAGACCCAGTACTTC. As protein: CASSFGLAGGLETQYF. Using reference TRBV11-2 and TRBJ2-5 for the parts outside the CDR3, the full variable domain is EAGVAQSPRYKIIEKRQSVAFWCNPISGHATLYWYQQILGQGPKLLIQFQNNGVVDDSQLPKDRFSAERLKGVDSTLKIQPAKLEDSAVYLCASSFGLAGGLETQYFGPGTRLLVL.

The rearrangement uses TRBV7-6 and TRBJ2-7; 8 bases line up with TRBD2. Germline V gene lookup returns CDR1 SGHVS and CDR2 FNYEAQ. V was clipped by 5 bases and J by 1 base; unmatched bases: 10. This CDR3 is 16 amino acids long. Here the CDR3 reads CASSLLGGGPSYEQYF. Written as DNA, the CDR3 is TGTGCCAGCAGCCTATTGGGCGGGGGGCCGTCCTACGAGCAGTACTTC. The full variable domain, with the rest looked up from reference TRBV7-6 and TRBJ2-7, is GAGVSQSPRYKVTKRGQDVALRCDPISGHVSLYWYRQALGQGPEFLTYFNYEAQQDKSGLPNDRFSAERPEGSISTLTIQRTEQRDSAMYRCASSLLGGGPSYEQYFGPGTRLTVT.

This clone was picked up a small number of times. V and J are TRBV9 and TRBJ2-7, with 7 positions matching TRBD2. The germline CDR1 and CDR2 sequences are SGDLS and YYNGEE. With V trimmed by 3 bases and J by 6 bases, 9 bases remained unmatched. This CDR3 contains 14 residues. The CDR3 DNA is TGTGCCAGCAGCGAGTCAGCGGGACCCGGCGAGCAGTACTTC. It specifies CASSESAGPGEQYF.

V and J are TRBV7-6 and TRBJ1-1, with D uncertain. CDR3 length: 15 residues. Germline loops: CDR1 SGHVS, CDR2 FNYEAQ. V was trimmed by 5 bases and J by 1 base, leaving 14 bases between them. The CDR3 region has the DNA TGTGCCAGCAGCCTAACCAGCGCTCCGAACACTGAAGCTTTCTTT. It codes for CASSLTSAPNTEAFF.

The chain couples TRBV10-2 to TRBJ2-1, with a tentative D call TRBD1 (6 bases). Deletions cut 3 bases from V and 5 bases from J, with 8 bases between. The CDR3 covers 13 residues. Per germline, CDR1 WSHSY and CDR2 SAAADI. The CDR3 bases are TGCGCCAGCAGTGATGACAGGAACAATGAGCAGTTCTTC. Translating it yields CASSDDRNNEQFF.

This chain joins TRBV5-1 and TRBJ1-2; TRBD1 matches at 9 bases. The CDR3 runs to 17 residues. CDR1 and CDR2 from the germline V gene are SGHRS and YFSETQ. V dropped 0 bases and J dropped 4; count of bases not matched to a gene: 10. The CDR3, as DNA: TGCGCCAGCAGCTTGGATCAAGGGGACAGGGTGACCTATGGCTACACCTTC. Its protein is CASSLDQGDRVTYGYTF.

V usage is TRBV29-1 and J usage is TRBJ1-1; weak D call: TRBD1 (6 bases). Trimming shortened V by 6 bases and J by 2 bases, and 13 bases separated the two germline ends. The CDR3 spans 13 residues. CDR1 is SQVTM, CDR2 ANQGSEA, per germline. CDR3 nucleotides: TGCAGCGTCACCGGGACAATAAACACTGAAGCTTTCTTT. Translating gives CSVTGTINTEAFF.

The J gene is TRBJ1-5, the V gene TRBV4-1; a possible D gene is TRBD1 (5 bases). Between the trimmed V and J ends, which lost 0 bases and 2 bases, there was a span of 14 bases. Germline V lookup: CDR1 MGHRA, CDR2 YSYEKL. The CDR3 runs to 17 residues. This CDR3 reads CASSQDGRGEGNQPQHF. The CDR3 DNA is TGCGCCAGCAGCCAAGATGGCCGGGGGGAAGGCAATCAGCCCCAGCATTTT.

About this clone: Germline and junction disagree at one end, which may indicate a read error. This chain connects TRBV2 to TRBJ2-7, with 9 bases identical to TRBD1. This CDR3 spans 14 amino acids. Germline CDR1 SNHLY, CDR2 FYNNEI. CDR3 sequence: CARSGTGSSYEQYF. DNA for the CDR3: TGTGCCAGAAGTGGGACAGGGAGCTCCTACGAGCAGTACTTC.

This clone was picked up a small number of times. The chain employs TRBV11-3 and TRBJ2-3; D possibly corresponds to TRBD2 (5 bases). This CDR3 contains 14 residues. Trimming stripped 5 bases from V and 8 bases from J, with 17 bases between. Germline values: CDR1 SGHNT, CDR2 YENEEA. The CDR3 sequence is CASSARAGRGTQYF. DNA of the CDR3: TGTGCCAGCAGCGCCCGGGCGGGCCGGGGTACGCAGTATTTT.

The CDR3 bases are TGTGCCAGCAGCGTAGCGGGAGGGCCAGGCGACGAGCAGTACTTC. It is translated as CASSVAGGPGDEQYF. The chain carries TRBV9 and TRBJ2-7; 8 positions match TRBD2. CDR1 is SGDLS, CDR2 YYNGEE, per germline. This CDR3 spans 15 amino acids. J gave up 5 bases and V 0 bases, and 7 bases lay outside the gene matches.

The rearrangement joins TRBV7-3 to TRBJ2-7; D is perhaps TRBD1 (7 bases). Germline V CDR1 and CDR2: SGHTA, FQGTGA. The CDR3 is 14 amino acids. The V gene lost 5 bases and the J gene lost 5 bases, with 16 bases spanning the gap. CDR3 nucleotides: TGTGCCAGCAGCCTGGGGGGACAGAGGGACGAGCAGTACTTC. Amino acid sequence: CASSLGGQRDEQYF.

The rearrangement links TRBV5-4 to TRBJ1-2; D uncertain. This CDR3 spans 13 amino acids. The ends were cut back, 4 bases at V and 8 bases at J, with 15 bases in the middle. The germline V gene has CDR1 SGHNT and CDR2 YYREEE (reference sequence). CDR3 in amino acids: CASSREGNGGYTF. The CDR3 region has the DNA TGTGCCAGCAGCCGGGAGGGAAATGGGGGCTACACCTTC. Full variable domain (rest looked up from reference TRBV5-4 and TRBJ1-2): ETGVTQSPTHLIKTRGQQVTLRCSSQSGHNTVSWYQQALGQGPQFIFQYYREEENGRGNFPPRFSGLQFPNYSSELNVNALELDDSALYLCASSREGNGGYTFGSGTRLTVV.

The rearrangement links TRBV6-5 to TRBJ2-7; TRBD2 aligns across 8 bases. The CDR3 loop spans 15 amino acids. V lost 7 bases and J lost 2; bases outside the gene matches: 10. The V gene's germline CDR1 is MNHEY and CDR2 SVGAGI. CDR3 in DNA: TGTGCCAGCAACCTCGCCCCGGGGGGGACCTACGAGCAGTACTTC. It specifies CASNLAPGGTYEQYF.

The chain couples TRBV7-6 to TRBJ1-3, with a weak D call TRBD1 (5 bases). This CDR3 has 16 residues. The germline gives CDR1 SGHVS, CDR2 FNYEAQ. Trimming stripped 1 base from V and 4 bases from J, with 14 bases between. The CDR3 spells CASSLEEGTSGNTIYF. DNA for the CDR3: TGTGCCAGCAGCTTAGAGGAGGGGACGTCAGGAAACACCATATATTTT.